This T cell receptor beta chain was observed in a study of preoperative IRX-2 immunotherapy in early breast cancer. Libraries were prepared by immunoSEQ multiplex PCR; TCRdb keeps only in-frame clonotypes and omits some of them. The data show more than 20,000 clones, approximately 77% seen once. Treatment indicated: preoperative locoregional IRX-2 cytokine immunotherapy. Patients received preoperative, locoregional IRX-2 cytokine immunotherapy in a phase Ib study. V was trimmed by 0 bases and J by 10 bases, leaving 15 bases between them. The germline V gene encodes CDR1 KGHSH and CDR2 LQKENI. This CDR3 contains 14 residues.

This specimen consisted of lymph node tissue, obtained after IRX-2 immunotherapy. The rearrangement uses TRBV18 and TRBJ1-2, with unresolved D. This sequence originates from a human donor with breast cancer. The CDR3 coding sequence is TGTGCCAGCTCACCACCGACCCTCCCGGCCGTCTACACCTTC. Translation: CASSPPTLPAVYTF.